The 3 T cell receptor beta chains below were found in one sample sequenced in a study of T cell clones after liver transplantation. Produced via immunoSEQ multiplex PCR; TCRdb's table is partial and in-frame only. The sample includes around 18,000 clones, around 87% seen only once; the top ten take about an eighth. Sequencing was performed on CD8+ T cells from blood, taken 45 to 47 months after liver transplant. Receptors were obtained from a human patient who received a liver transplant. These T cells may partly come from the graft donor.

The chain has TRBV11-2 and TRBJ2-3; TRBD2 matches 9 bases. The CDR3 totals 16 residues. Germline V CDR1 and CDR2: SGHAT, FQNNGV. V lost 1 base to trimming and J lost 4 bases; unmatched junction nucleotides: 6. In DNA form, the CDR3 reads TGTGCCAGCAGCTTAGGCGGCGGGAGGGCCGCAGATACGCAGTATTTT. It encodes CASSLGGGRAADTQYF.

The V gene is TRBV27, the J gene TRBJ2-2; D uncertain. Trimming cost V 0 bases and J 4 bases, with 0 bases left between them. Germline CDR1 and CDR2: MNHEY and SMNVEV (reference sequence). The CDR3 runs to 12 residues. The CDR3, as DNA: TGTGCCAGCAGTTTATCCACCGGGGAGCTGTTTTTT. Translated, it gives CASSLSTGELFF.

The gene calls are TRBV7-9 and TRBJ1-3; D remains unclear. Germline V CDR1 and CDR2: SEHNR, FQNEAQ (reference sequence). This CDR3 is 14 amino acids long. Trimming cost V 5 bases and J 8 bases, with 16 bases left between them. CDR3 nucleotide sequence: TGTGCCAGCAGCCCTGGCCATTTAGAGGACACCATATATTTT. Its translation is CASSPGHLEDTIYF.